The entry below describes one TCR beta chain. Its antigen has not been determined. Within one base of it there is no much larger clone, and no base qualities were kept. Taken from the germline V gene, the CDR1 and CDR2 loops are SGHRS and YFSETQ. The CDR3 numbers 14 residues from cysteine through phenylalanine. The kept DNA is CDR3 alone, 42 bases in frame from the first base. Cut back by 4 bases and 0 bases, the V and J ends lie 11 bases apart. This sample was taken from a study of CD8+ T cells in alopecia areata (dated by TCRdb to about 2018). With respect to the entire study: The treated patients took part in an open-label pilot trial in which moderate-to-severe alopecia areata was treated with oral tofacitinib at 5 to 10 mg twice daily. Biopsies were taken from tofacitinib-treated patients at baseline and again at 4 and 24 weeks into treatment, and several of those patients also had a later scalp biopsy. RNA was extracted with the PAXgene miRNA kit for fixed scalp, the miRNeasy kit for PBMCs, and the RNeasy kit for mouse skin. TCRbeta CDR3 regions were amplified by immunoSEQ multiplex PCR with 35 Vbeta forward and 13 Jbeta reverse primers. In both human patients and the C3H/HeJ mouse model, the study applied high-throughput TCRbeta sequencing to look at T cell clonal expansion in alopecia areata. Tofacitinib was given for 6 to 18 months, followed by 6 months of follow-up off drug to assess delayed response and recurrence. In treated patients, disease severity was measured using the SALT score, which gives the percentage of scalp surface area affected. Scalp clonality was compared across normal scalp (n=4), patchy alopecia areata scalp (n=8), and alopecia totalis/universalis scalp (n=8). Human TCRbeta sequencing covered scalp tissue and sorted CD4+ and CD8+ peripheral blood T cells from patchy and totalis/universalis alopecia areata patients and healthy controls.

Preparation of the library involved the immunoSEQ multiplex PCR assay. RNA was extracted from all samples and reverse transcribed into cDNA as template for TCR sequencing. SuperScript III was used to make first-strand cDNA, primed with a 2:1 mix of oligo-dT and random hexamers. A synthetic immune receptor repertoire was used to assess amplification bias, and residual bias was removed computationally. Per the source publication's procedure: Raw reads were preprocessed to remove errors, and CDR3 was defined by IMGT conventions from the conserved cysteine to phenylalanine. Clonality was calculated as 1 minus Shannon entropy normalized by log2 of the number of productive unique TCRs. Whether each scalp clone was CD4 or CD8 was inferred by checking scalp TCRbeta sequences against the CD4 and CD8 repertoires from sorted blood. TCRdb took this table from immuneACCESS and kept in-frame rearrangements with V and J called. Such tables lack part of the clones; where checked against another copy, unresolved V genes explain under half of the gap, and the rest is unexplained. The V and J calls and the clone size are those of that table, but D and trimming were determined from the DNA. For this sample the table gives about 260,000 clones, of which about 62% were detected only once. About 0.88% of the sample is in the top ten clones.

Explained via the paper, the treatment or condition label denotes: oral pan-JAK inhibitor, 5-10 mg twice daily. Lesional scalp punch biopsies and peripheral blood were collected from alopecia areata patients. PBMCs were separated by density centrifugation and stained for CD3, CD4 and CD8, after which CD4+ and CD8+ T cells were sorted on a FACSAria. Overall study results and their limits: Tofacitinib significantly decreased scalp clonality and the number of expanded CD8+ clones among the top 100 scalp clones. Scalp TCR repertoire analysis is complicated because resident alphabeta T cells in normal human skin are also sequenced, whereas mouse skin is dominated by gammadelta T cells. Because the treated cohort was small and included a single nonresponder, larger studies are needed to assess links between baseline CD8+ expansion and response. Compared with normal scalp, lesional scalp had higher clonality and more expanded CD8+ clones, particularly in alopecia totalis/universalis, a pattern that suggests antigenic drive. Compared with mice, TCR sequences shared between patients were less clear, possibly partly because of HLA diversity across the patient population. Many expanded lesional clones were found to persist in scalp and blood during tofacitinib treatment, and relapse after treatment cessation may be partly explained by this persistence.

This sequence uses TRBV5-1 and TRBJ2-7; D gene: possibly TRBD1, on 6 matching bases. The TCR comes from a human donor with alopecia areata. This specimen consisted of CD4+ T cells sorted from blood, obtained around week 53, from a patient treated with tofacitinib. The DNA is TGCGCCAGCAGCATCGACAGGCACTCCTACGAGCAGTACTTC. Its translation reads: CASSIDRHSYEQYF.